This TCR beta chain was captured by sequencing in a study of shared clonotypes between healthy human individuals. The data were produced by immunoSEQ multiplex PCR, yet TCRdb's version contains in-frame clones alone and is incomplete. This table holds about 490,000 clones, 76% found once. This CDR3 is 15 amino acids long. Germline lookup yields CDR1 MDHEN and CDR2 SYDVKM. Between the trimmed V and J ends, which lost 3 bases and 5 bases, there was a span of 13 bases. This clone was detected once. The sequencing sample was made of PBMCs. The V gene is TRBV28, the J gene TRBJ2-2; D gene unclear. The origin of this receptor is a woman between 40 and 55 years old in good health. Some clones in this sample may be carry-over from other donors' samples. The DNA of the CDR3 is TGTGCCAGCAGTTTGTGGTGGGAAAGGACCGGGGAGCTGTTTTTT. As protein: CASSLWWERTGELFF.